This entry features one T cell receptor beta chain sequence. The CDR3 extends 3 residues past the end of the read, so its final part is completed from the germline J gene. Related graft donors supplied nonmyeloablative bone marrow transplants, and mixed chimerism was transient. Using immunoSEQ multiplex PCR, the repertoire was profiled, and TCRdb retains in-frame clones only, with some absent. The sample table sets out about 23,000 clones. This specimen belongs to a study of Tregs in tolerant kidney transplant recipients. The length of the CDR3 is 15 residues. The germline V gene has CDR1 DFQATT and CDR2 SNEGSKA (reference sequence). The V gene lost 0 bases and the J gene lost 3 bases, with 13 bases spanning the gap.

The specimen comprised CD4+ T cells from blood (PBMCs), sampled 6 months after the transplant. The V call is TRBV20-1, the J call TRBJ2-3, with D tentatively TRBD1 or TRBD2 (6 bases each). This clonotype was obtained from a human patient who received a combined kidney and bone marrow transplant. The graft donor may have given rise to some T cells. The sequenced CDR3 bases are TGCAGTGCTAGAGATCCAAGGGGGAGGACAGATACG. Encoded protein: CSARDPRGRTDT. The entire CDR3 is CSARDPRGRTDTQYF.